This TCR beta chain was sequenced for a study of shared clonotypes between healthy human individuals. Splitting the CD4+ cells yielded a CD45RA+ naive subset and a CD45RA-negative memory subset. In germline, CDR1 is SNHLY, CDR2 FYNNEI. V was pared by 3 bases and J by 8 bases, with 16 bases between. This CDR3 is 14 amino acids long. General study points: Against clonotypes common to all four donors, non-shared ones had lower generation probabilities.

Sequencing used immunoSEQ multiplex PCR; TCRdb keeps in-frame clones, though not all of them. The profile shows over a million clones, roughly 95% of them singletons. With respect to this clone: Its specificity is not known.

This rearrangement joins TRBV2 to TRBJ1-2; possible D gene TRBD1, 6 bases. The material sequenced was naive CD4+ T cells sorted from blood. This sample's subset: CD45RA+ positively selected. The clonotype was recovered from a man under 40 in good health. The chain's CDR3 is CASSDNREGGGYTF. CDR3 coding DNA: TGTGCCAGCAGTGATAATCGGGAGGGGGGAGGCTACACCTTC.